Here is one TCR beta chain with its context. Antigen specificity is unknown. This CDR3 has 13 residues. V gave up 7 bases and J gave up 0 bases, with 10 bases separating them. CDR1 SGHTS and CDR2 YDEGEE come from the germline V gene. The data stem from a study of identical twins. Findings and limits, study-wide: It was out-of-frame TCR alpha sharing in monozygotic twins that models underestimated.

Via MiXCR, TCRdb re-called the 5' RACE reads, giving one row per CDR3 protein. Among around 340,000 distinct CDR3 sequences listed, 7% to 9.5% were seen once. The sample consisted of naive T cells sorted from blood. The clonotype comes from a woman aged 45-60 years in good health. The genes are TRBV5-8 and TRBJ1-1; weak D call: TRBD1 (5 bases). As DNA, the CDR3 is TGTGCCAGCTGGTGGGGGATGAACACTGAAGCTTTCTTT. Protein sequence: CASWWGMNTEAFF.